Listed here are 10 T cell receptor beta chains from one sample, sequenced in a study of identical twins. One entry per CDR3 protein results from TCRdb running MiXCR on the 5' RACE reads. The data contain 350,000 to 450,000 distinct CDR3 sequences, about 18% of them seen just once; the ten biggest clones take up 10% to 15%. Sequenced material: naive T cells sorted from blood. The receptors were gathered from a man in his fifties in good health.

The table lists this clonotype with many counts. The J gene is TRBJ2-3, the V gene TRBV6-1, with TRBD2 identical over 12 bases. Germline CDR1 reads MNHNS; CDR2 reads SASEGT. V lost 5 bases and J lost 7; bases outside the gene matches: 7. The CDR3 contains 15 residues. CDR3 coding DNA: TGTGCCAGCAGTCAGAGGGGACTAGCGGGTCATACGCAGTATTTT. Its protein is CASSQRGLAGHTQYF.

This clonotype has just a few counts. The chain is built from TRBV6-1 and TRBJ2-5; the D gene could be TRBD1 or TRBD2 (5 bases each). The germline V gene encodes CDR1 MNHNS and CDR2 SASEGT. Between the trimmed V and J ends, which lost 8 bases and 2 bases, there was a span of 12 bases. The CDR3 totals 13 residues. The CDR3 is CASRGRTQETQYF. In nucleotides, the CDR3 is TGTGCCAGCCGGGGCAGAACACAAGAGACCCAGTACTTC.

This clonotype was detected many times. CDR3 nucleotide sequence: TGTGCCAGCAGCTTCGACAGGGGAGGCAATGAGCAGTTCTTC. Its translation is CASSFDRGGNEQFF. J is TRBJ2-1 and V is TRBV7-9; 8 positions agree with TRBD1. CDR1 is SEHNR, CDR2 FQNEAQ, per germline (reference sequence). The V and J ends lost 3 bases and 6 bases, in that order; junction bases with no gene match: 4. The CDR3 has 14 amino acids.

The V gene is TRBV7-8, the J gene TRBJ2-3; TRBD2 might be the D (6 bases). CDR1 and CDR2 (germline): SGHVS, FQNEAQ. Trimming pared 7 bases from V and 0 bases from J, leaving 14 bases between. This CDR3 has 15 amino acids. The CDR3 nucleotides are TGTGCCAGCACCCCACGGGGGTCTAGCACAGATACGCAGTATTTT. Its translation is CASTPRGSSTDTQYF.

This clonotype was recorded at least ten times. The rearrangement links TRBV4-3 to TRBJ1-5, with D unresolved. V was trimmed by 1 base and J by 4 bases, leaving 11 bases between them. Per the germline V gene, CDR1 is LGHNA and CDR2 is YSLEER. The CDR3 loop spans 15 amino acids. CDR3 region: CASSQVYGRNQPQHF. DNA for the CDR3: TGCGCCAGCAGCCAAGTTTACGGCAGAAATCAGCCCCAGCATTTT.

The V call is TRBV7-9, the J call TRBJ2-7; a possible D gene is TRBD1 (5 bases). CDR1 SEHNR and CDR2 FQNEAQ come from the germline V gene (reference sequence). Trimming removed 1 base at V and 7 bases at J, with 17 bases between. The CDR3 totals 15 residues. The CDR3 protein is CASSLGDRGLREQYF. CDR3 DNA: TGTGCCAGCAGCTTAGGTGACAGAGGATTGAGGGAGCAGTACTTC.

This clonotype has only a few counts. This chain uses TRBV4-1 with TRBJ2-1, with a tentative D call TRBD2 (6 bases). V was cut by 2 bases and J by 8 bases, with 19 bases left in between. CDR1 and CDR2 (germline): MGHRA, YSYEKL. The CDR3 runs to 16 residues. The CDR3 region is CASSQLTAGSGHEQFF. The CDR3 coding sequence is TGCGCCAGCAGCCAATTAACGGCGGGGTCTGGACATGAGCAGTTCTTC.

The sample holds many counts of this clonotype. This chain uses TRBV7-2 with TRBJ2-2; D is unresolved. Looked up from germline, CDR1 is SGHTA and CDR2 is FQGNSA. Trimming left V 8 bases short and J 0 bases short, with 13 bases between. This CDR3 is 15 amino acids long. The CDR3 sequence is CASVAKNSNTGELFF. CDR3 DNA sequence: TGTGCCAGCGTCGCCAAGAATTCGAACACCGGGGAGCTGTTTTTT.

The J gene is TRBJ1-2, the V gene TRBV5-1; a weak D match, TRBD1 (6 bases). The CDR3 runs to 13 residues. The V end lost 0 bases, the J end lost 8 bases, and 11 bases lay between the germline ends. Germline CDR1 reads SGHRS; CDR2 reads YFSETQ. CDR3 sequence (DNA): TGCGCCAGCAGCTTGGGTCAGGGGAAAGGCTACACCTTC. This sequence encodes CASSLGQGKGYTF.

This chain links TRBV5-1 with TRBJ1-2; no definite D call. Germline CDR1 SGHRS, CDR2 YFSETQ. The CDR3 runs 13 residues. V was clipped by 2 bases and J by 2 bases, with 7 bases between them. The CDR3 bases are TGCGCCAGCAGCTTTTCGCAGAACTATGGCTACACCTTC. This gives the protein CASSFSQNYGYTF.